These T cell receptor beta chains were read from a single sample in a study of T and B cells in COVID-19 patients. TCRdb analysed the multiplex PCR reads with MiXCR anew, one entry per CDR3 protein. The repertoire holds about 27,000 distinct CDR3 sequences, with about 30% as singletons. The sample consisted of blood. These receptors were collected from a human donor who had recovered from COVID-19. Each CDR3 is given with its conserved first and last residue. The D gene is left open where the match is weak. Some rows mark clone size as missing; the rest say once, few, many or name a class of expanded clone.

>TRBD1|TRBV7-2|few|TRBJ1-3
CASRRDRSSGNTIYF
TGTGCCAGCAGAAGGGACAGGTCTTCTGGAAACACCATATATTTT
>NA|TRBV10-3|few|TRBJ2-1
CATYLGTVSSYNEQFF
TGTGCCACCTATCTAGGAACGGTGAGCTCCTACAATGAGCAGTTCTTC
>TRBD1|TRBV29-1|NA|TRBJ2-1
CSARSRQGMVQFF
TGCAGCGCCCGGTCCAGACAGGGGATGGTGCAGTTCTTC
>TRBD1|TRBV14|NA|TRBJ2-5
CASSRFPGQGRGQETQYF
TGTGCCAGCAGCCGCTTTCCGGGACAGGGTAGGGGGCAAGAGACCCAGTACTTC
>NA|TRBV5-1|NA|TRBJ2-5
CASSLGGELVQETQYF
TGCGCCAGCAGCTTGGGCGGGGAGCTAGTCCAAGAGACCCAGTACTTC
>NA|TRBV6-2/TRBV6-3|few|TRBJ2-1
CASSYEGWQFF
TGTGCCAGCAGTTACGAAGGATGGCAGTTCTTC
>NA|TRBV5-6|NA|TRBJ2-5
CASSLRTAQVRLETQYF
TGTGCCAGCAGCTTAAGGACGGCACAGGTCCGCCTAGAGACCCAGTACTTC
>TRBD2|TRBV5-5|few|TRBJ2-1
CASSVSGGAGVYNEQFF
TGTGCCAGCAGCGTTTCCGGGGGAGCGGGGGTCTACAATGAGCAGTTCTTC
>NA|TRBV30|NA|TRBJ2-3
CAWSRWEDTQYF
TGTGCCTGGAGCCGCTGGGAGGATACGCAGTATTTT
>TRBD1|TRBV6-2/TRBV6-3|few|TRBJ2-7
CASSSTGTGREQYF
TGTGCCAGCAGTTCGACCGGGACAGGGCGCGAGCAGTACTTC
>NA|TRBV7-6|NA|TRBJ2-1
CASSLAVGVYNEQFF
TGTGCCAGCAGCTTAGCAGTTGGTGTCTACAATGAGCAGTTCTTC
>NA|TRBV12-3/TRBV12-4|NA|TRBJ1-1
CASSYSINPGHSNTEAFF
TGTGCCAGCAGTTACTCAATCAATCCGGGACATTCGAACACTGAAGCTTTCTTT
>NA|TRBV9|NA|TRBJ2-2
CASSERIQGPGELFF
TGTGCCAGCAGCGAGAGAATCCAGGGGCCCGGGGAGCTGTTTTTT
>NA|TRBV19|medium-sized|TRBJ2-5
CASSRWAVGETQYF
TGTGCCAGTAGTAGATGGGCCGTGGGTGAGACCCAGTACTTC